Listed here are 22 T cell receptor beta chains from one sample, sequenced in a study of T cell responses to AZD1222 COVID-19 vaccine. Method: immunoSEQ multiplex PCR; TCRdb's copy keeps in-frame clones and lacks some. Among approximately 190,000 clones listed, over 85% were seen once. The sample consisted of peripheral blood, taken 28 days after the second AZD1222 dose. The receptors here all came from an adult who received the AZD1222 COVID-19 vaccine.

The CDR3 here is CASSPPEGAYEQYF. CDR3 nucleotide sequence: TGTGCCAGCTCACCACCTGAGGGGGCCTACGAGCAGTACTTC. The chain joins TRBV18 to TRBJ2-7; weak D call: TRBD1 (6 bases). The CDR3 spans 14 residues. CDR1 KGHSH and CDR2 LQKENI come from the germline V gene. V dropped 0 bases and J dropped 2 bases, with 8 bases sitting between them.

V gene TRBV7-3 combines with J gene TRBJ1-2; no definite D call. V shed 2 bases and J shed 3 bases, with 10 bases lying between them. The CDR3 is 14 residues long. Germline assignment: CDR1 SGHTA and CDR2 FQGTGA. In nucleotides, the CDR3 is TGTGCCAGCAGCTTAGACGCAGGTTACTATGGCTACACCTTC. Amino acids: CASSLDAGYYGYTF.

The genes are TRBV3-1 (or the pseudogene TRBV3-2) and TRBJ2-4; D call uncertain. The CDR3 consists of 16 residues. Germline values: CDR1 LGHDT, CDR2 YNNKEL (reference sequence). The V gene lost 3 bases and the J gene lost 0 bases, with 12 bases spanning the gap. The CDR3 bases are TGTGCCAGCAGCCAGGAACCGACTTTAGCCAAAAACATTCAGTACTTC. Amino acids: CASSQEPTLAKNIQYF.

CDR3 amino acids: CASSFGTGATEAFF. The CDR3 DNA reads TGTGCCAGCAGCTTTGGGACAGGGGCCACTGAAGCTTTCTTT. The chain carries TRBV6-5 and TRBJ1-1; 10 positions agree with TRBD1. Trimming at V came to 6 bases and at J to 4 bases, leaving 5 bases not matched to a gene. This CDR3 region has 14 residues. Germline assignment: CDR1 MNHEY and CDR2 SVGAGI.

V and J are TRBV19 and TRBJ2-6, with D possibly being TRBD1 or TRBD2 (5 bases each). The V and J ends lost 7 bases and 0 bases respectively, with 10 bases between them. CDR3 length: 15 amino acids. CDR1 is LNHDA and CDR2 is SQIVND in the germline V gene (reference sequence). Here the CDR3 DNA reads TGTGCCAGTATCAGGGACCCCTCTGGGGCCAACGTCCTGACTTTC. It specifies CASIRDPSGANVLTF. The whole variable domain, filled in from reference TRBV19 and TRBJ2-6, reads DGGITQSPKYLFRKEGQNVTLSCEQNLNHDAMYWYRQDPGQGLRLIYYSQIVNDFQKGDIAEGYSVSREKKESFPLTVTSAQKNPTAFYLCASIRDPSGANVLTFGAGSRLTVL.

The rearrangement joins TRBV11-2 to TRBJ1-2, with 8 nucleotides matching TRBD1. The V and J ends lost 1 base and 4 bases, in that order; junction bases with no gene match: 2. CDR1 is SGHAT, CDR2 FQNNGV, per germline. This CDR3 spans 14 amino acids. The CDR3 DNA sequence: TGTGCCAGCAGCTTAGGCGACAGGGGCTATGGCTACACCTTC. It translates to CASSLGDRGYGYTF.

V gene TRBV9 combines with J gene TRBJ1-1; D is unresolved. CDR1 and CDR2 (germline): SGDLS, YYNGEE. V was pared by 4 bases and J by 7 bases, with 14 bases between. The CDR3 is 13 residues long. The CDR3 sequence: CASSLEDGFEAFF. The CDR3, as DNA: TGTGCCAGCAGCCTAGAGGACGGATTTGAAGCTTTCTTT.

The V call is TRBV2, the J call TRBJ1-1; D gene ambiguous. V was shortened by 4 bases and J by 1 base, with 7 bases between the two germline ends. The CDR3 spans 13 residues. Germline V lookup: CDR1 SNHLY, CDR2 FYNNEI. The CDR3 DNA follows: TGTGCCAGCAGTGGGGATTGGAACACTGAAGCTTTCTTT. Translating gives CASSGDWNTEAFF.

V usage is TRBV18 and J usage is TRBJ2-3; 13 nucleotides agree with TRBD2. The germline V gene encodes CDR1 KGHSH and CDR2 LQKENI. The J segment lost 7 bases and the V segment lost 4 bases, leaving 5 bases of the junction unmatched. The length of the CDR3 is 15 residues. In nucleotides, the CDR3 is TGTGCCAGCTCACTACTAGCGGGGGGGCCGTATACGCAGTATTTT. Translating gives CASSLLAGGPYTQYF.

CDR3: CASSLGLAPHEQYF. DNA of the CDR3: TGCGCCAGCAGCTTGGGACTTGCTCCCCACGAGCAGTACTTC. The gene calls are TRBV5-1 and TRBJ2-7; D is unclear. The V gene lost 0 bases and the J gene lost 5 bases, with 12 bases spanning the gap. The CDR3 contains 14 residues. Germline-derived CDR1 and CDR2 are SGHRS and YFSETQ.

V and J are TRBV30 and TRBJ1-1, with D maybe TRBD1 (5 bases). The CDR3 runs to 14 residues. V lost 1 base, J lost 3 bases, and 12 bases lay in between. CDR1 and CDR2 (germline): GTSNPN, SVGIG (reference sequence). CDR3 in amino acids: CAWSEEGSYTEAFF. The CDR3 DNA is TGTGCCTGGAGTGAAGAGGGGTCGTACACTGAAGCTTTCTTT.

The chain couples TRBV12-3 or TRBV12-4 to TRBJ1-1; D call uncertain. V lost 3 bases and J lost 6, with 11 bases in between. This CDR3 has 13 amino acids. The CDR3 DNA reads as TGTGCCAGCAGTTTCCGGGTAAGCGCTGAAGCTTTCTTT. Protein product: CASSFRVSAEAFF.

The chain joins TRBV7-2 to TRBJ2-7; TRBD1 matches 10 bases. Germline values: CDR1 SGHTA, CDR2 FQGNSA. V trimming: 8 bases; J trimming: 5 bases; junction bases outside the gene matches: 12. The CDR3 extends over 15 amino acids. The CDR3 coding sequence is TGTGCCAGCGGCCGCTCCGGGACAGGGGTAAACGAGCAGTACTTC. It specifies CASGRSGTGVNEQYF.

The chain has TRBV7-2 and TRBJ1-6, with D maybe TRBD1 (5 bases). The CDR3 spans 14 residues. Germline values: CDR1 SGHTA, CDR2 FQGNSA. Trimming pared 5 bases from V and 5 bases from J, leaving 10 bases between. The CDR3 DNA sequence: TGTGCCAGCAGCCGGGACCTTAATAATTCACCCCTCCACTTT. Its translation is CASSRDLNNSPLHF.

The gene calls are TRBV7-6 and TRBJ1-5; 8 positions agree with TRBD1. The V gene's germline CDR1 is SGHVS and CDR2 FNYEAQ. The CDR3 sequence is 15 residues long. Germline trimming cut 3 bases from V and 6 bases from J; bases unmatched to any gene: 7. CDR3 in DNA: TGTGCCAGCAGCTTCTCGACAGGGGCGGGTCAGCCCCAGCATTTT. Amino acids: CASSFSTGAGQPQHF.

V usage is TRBV7-9 and J usage is TRBJ1-6; D gene unclear. Germline CDR1 SEHNR, CDR2 FQNEAQ (reference sequence). The length of the CDR3 is 13 residues. Trimming cost V 1 base and J 8 bases, with 6 bases left between them. The CDR3 reads CASSLVAHSPLHF. The CDR3 DNA is TGTGCCAGCAGCTTAGTCGCCCATTCACCCCTCCACTTT.

The V gene is TRBV11-3, the J gene TRBJ2-7; D unresolved. The CDR3 runs 14 residues. Germline lookup yields CDR1 SGHNT and CDR2 YENEEA. Deletions cut 5 bases from V and 7 bases from J, with 18 bases between. This CDR3 reads CASSRDGFLGEQYF. The DNA of the CDR3 is TGTGCCAGCAGCCGCGACGGATTCCTGGGGGAGCAGTACTTC.

The chain has TRBV27 and TRBJ1-5, with 10 bases lining up with TRBD1. The ends lost 5 bases at V and 6 bases at J; junction bases unmatched: 4. This CDR3 is built from 14 residues. Per germline, CDR1 MNHEY and CDR2 SMNVEV (reference sequence). The CDR3 DNA reads TGTGCCAGCAGTAAGGGGACAGGGGTTCAGCCCCAGCATTTT. As protein: CASSKGTGVQPQHF.

This clone was picked up one time. The J gene is TRBJ1-2, the V gene TRBV30; no clear D. Trimming stripped 4 bases from V and 0 bases from J, with 15 bases between. Germline CDR1 GTSNPN, CDR2 SVGIG (reference sequence). The CDR3 extends over 15 amino acids. CDR3 amino acids: CAWIPFGPTNYGYTF. CDR3 in DNA: TGTGCCTGGATCCCCTTCGGCCCTACTAACTATGGCTACACCTTC.

V and J are TRBV7-2 and TRBJ2-3, with 10 bases lining up with TRBD2. V was clipped by 2 bases and J by 8 bases; unmatched bases: 4. CDR1 and CDR2 from the germline V gene are SGHTA and FQGNSA. The CDR3 totals 14 residues. CDR3 amino acids: CASSLTGTSATQYF. The CDR3 bases are TGTGCCAGCAGCTTAACCGGGACTAGCGCTACGCAGTATTTT.

The chain has TRBV7-9 and TRBJ2-5; D is perhaps TRBD1 (6 bases). The CDR3 extends over 13 amino acids. Germline V gene sequence: CDR1 SEHNR, CDR2 FQNEAQ (reference sequence). Trimming shortened V by 5 bases and J by 4 bases, and 11 bases separated the two germline ends. CDR3 nucleotide sequence: TGTGCCAGCAGCGCACTAGGGGGAGAGACCCAGTACTTC. Encoded protein: CASSALGGETQYF.

The chain couples TRBV5-1 to TRBJ2-5; D gene ambiguous. V lost 0 bases to trimming and J lost 1 base, with 7 bases between them. This CDR3 is built from 14 residues. CDR1 and CDR2 from the germline V gene are SGHRS and YFSETQ. CDR3 protein: CASSLGSVQETQYF. Here the CDR3 DNA reads TGCGCCAGCAGCTTGGGGTCTGTCCAAGAGACCCAGTACTTC.